Presented here are 20 T cell receptor beta chains from one specimen sequenced in a study of shared clonotypes between healthy human individuals. The method was immunoSEQ multiplex PCR; TCRdb's version includes in-frame clones alone and lacks a portion of them. The profile shows approximately 600,000 clones, approximately 96% of them singletons. CD45RO-negative CD8 cells positively selected for CCR7 made up the naive population, which excluded terminally differentiated effector memory CD45RA+ cells. The specimen sequenced was naive CD8+ T cells sorted from blood. These receptors originate from a woman in her twenties or thirties in good health.

The rearrangement joins TRBV7-6 to TRBJ1-2; no firm D call. Germline V gene data show CDR1 as SGHVS and CDR2 as FNYEAQ. Deletions cut 5 bases from V and 8 bases from J, with 15 bases between. This CDR3 has 13 amino acids. CDR3 sequence (DNA): TGTGCCAGCAGCCTCGGAGGAGGTCGCGGCTACACCTTC. Translated, it gives CASSLGGGRGYTF. Together with reference TRBV7-6 and TRBJ1-2, the CDR3 gives the full variable domain: GAGVSQSPRYKVTKRGQDVALRCDPISGHVSLYWYRQALGQGPEFLTYFNYEAQQDKSGLPNDRFSAERPEGSISTLTIQRTEQRDSAMYRCASSLGGGRGYTFGSGTRLTVV.

The gene calls are TRBV27 and TRBJ2-3; 7 bases fit TRBD2. The CDR3 length is 14 residues. Germline values: CDR1 MNHEY, CDR2 SMNVEV (reference sequence). V shed 3 bases, J shed 2 bases, and the junction held 2 bases outside the gene matches. The CDR3 bases are TGTGCCAGCAGTTTGCGGGAGCACACAGATACGCAGTATTTT. Its translation: CASSLREHTDTQYF.

CDR3 coding DNA: TGTGCCATCAGTGAGTCGACTATCTTCGATGAGCAGTTCTTC. Encoded protein: CAISESTIFDEQFF. V gene TRBV10-3 combines with J gene TRBJ2-1; D possibly corresponds to TRBD2 (5 bases). V was pared by 0 bases and J by 8 bases, with 11 bases between. CDR3 length: 14 residues. Germline V lookup: CDR1 ENHRY, CDR2 SYGVKD.

V usage is TRBV5-1 and J usage is TRBJ1-1, with no clear D. CDR3 length: 13 amino acids. CDR1 and CDR2 from the germline V gene are SGHRS and YFSETQ. The V and J ends lost 1 base and 6 bases respectively, with 10 bases between them. The CDR3 loop is CASSLFLRAEAFF. As DNA, the CDR3 is TGCGCCAGCAGCTTGTTTTTACGAGCTGAAGCTTTCTTT.

This clone has a handful of counts. V gene TRBV7-9 combines with J gene TRBJ1-1, with D possibly matching TRBD1 (6 bases). CDR1 and CDR2 from the germline V gene are SEHNR and FQNEAQ (reference sequence). The CDR3 has 13 residues. V lost 1 base to trimming and J lost 8 bases, with 11 bases between them. Written as DNA, the CDR3 is TGTGCCAGCAGCTTAGGCGGGGGGGCGGAAGCTTTCTTT. Its translation is CASSLGGGAEAFF.

The chain carries TRBV6-4 and TRBJ2-1, with unresolved D. The CDR3 runs to 15 residues. Germline CDR1 MRHNA, CDR2 SNTAGT. Between the trimmed V and J ends, which lost 3 bases and 5 bases, there was a span of 14 bases. CDR3 nucleotide sequence: TGTGCCAGCAGTGATCCTAAGCAAGGTGACAATGAGCAGTTCTTC. Translated, it gives CASSDPKQGDNEQFF.

As for this clone: The same CDR3 can be traced to other DNA sequences in this sample. The genes are TRBV7-9 and TRBJ2-7; 7 bases align to TRBD1. The germline V gene has CDR1 SEHNR and CDR2 FQNEAQ (reference sequence). The V and J ends lost 5 bases and 4 bases, in that order; junction bases with no gene match: 8. The CDR3 has 14 residues. In DNA form, the CDR3 reads TGTGCCAGCAGCCCCCGGACAGGAGTATACGAGCAGTACTTC. Translation: CASSPRTGVYEQYF.

Only one count was recorded for this clone. Relative to the germline gene, one junction end is altered; a read error may explain this. The chain carries TRBV18 and TRBJ2-5, with 8 bases matching TRBD2. This CDR3 region has 18 residues. Germline V gene sequence: CDR1 KGHSH, CDR2 LQKENI. The CDR3 region is CASSPPGGGVTGEETQYF. The CDR3 DNA reads TGTGCCAGCTCCCCACCCGGGGGGGGAGTTACGGGAGAAGAGACCCAGTACTTC.

The chain recombines TRBV9 with TRBJ2-5; tentative D call: TRBD1 (7 bases). This CDR3 has 16 amino acids. Germline CDR1 reads SGDLS; CDR2 reads YYNGEE. The V end lost 3 bases, the J end lost 5 bases, and 20 bases lay between the germline ends. Here the CDR3 DNA reads TGTGCCAGCAGCGCCCCAGACAGGGACTCTTCGGAGACCCAGTACTTC. This gives the protein CASSAPDRDSSETQYF. Supplemented by reference TRBV9 and TRBJ2-5, the full variable domain reads DSGVTQTPKHLITATGQRVTLRCSPRSGDLSVYWYQQSLDQGLQFLIQYYNGEERAKGNILERFSAQQFPDLHSELNLSSLELGDSALYFCASSAPDRDSSETQYFGPGTRLLVL.

This clone was seen more than once but under ten times. Distinct nucleotide sequences in the sample also encode this CDR3. V gene TRBV28 combines with J gene TRBJ2-3; 10 bases are shared with TRBD2. CDR3 length: 15 residues. Germline CDR1 MDHEN, CDR2 SYDVKM. Trimming cost V 3 bases and J 0 bases; bases outside gene matches: 0. The CDR3 loop reads CASSLTSGSTDTQYF. DNA for the CDR3: TGTGCCAGCAGTTTGACTAGCGGGAGCACAGATACGCAGTATTTT.

The genes are TRBV30 and TRBJ2-7, with a tentative D call TRBD1 (5 bases). Trimming took off 1 base at V and 9 bases at J, with 25 bases between the two ends. The CDR3 is 16 residues long. Germline V gene lookup returns CDR1 GTSNPN and CDR2 SVGIG (reference sequence). The CDR3 reads CAWSETGPGPGRGQYF. In nucleotides, the CDR3 is TGTGCCTGGAGTGAGACTGGACCGGGTCCTGGAAGGGGGCAGTACTTC.

The rearrangement joins TRBV7-2 to TRBJ2-7; TRBD2 matches 11 bases. After removal of 5 bases from V and 4 bases from J, the junction contained 7 bases not matched to a gene. The CDR3 is 15 residues long. CDR1 and CDR2 from the germline V gene are SGHTA and FQGNSA. Here the CDR3 reads CASSAGLAVRYEQYF. CDR3 nucleotide sequence: TGTGCCAGCAGCGCGGGACTAGCGGTTCGGTACGAGCAGTACTTC.

The chain is built from TRBV18 and TRBJ2-7, with 11 bases identical to TRBD2. Germline CDR1 is KGHSH and CDR2 is LQKENI. This CDR3 is built from 13 residues. Trimming took 5 bases from V and 5 from J; bases not matched to a gene: 2. The CDR3 sequence: CASSSLAGDEQYF. In DNA, the CDR3 is TGTGCCAGCTCATCACTAGCGGGAGACGAGCAGTACTTC.

This clone was detected a few times. The V gene is TRBV30, the J gene TRBJ1-1, with unresolved D. Per the germline V gene, CDR1 is GTSNPN and CDR2 is SVGIG (reference sequence). Between the trimmed V and J ends, which lost 3 bases and 4 bases, there was a span of 6 bases. This CDR3 region has 11 residues. This chain's CDR3 is CAWSPATEAFF. DNA for the CDR3: TGTGCCTGGAGCCCCGCCACTGAAGCTTTCTTT.

The V gene is TRBV28, the J gene TRBJ2-7; 9 positions match TRBD1. This CDR3 has 15 residues. The ends lost 6 bases at V and 0 bases at J; junction bases unmatched: 6. Germline assignment: CDR1 MDHEN and CDR2 SYDVKM. CDR3 protein: CASRAQGASSYEQYF. The CDR3 nucleotides read TGTGCCAGCAGAGCACAGGGGGCCAGCTCCTACGAGCAGTACTTC.

CDR3 DNA sequence: TGTGCTTGCGGTCGTACAGGGGGTATCTATGAGCAGTTCTTC. Its protein is CACGRTGGIYEQFF. The rearrangement joins TRBV7-9 to TRBJ2-1; 8 bases line up with TRBD1. Germline loops: CDR1 SEHNR, CDR2 FQNEAQ (reference sequence). This CDR3 has 14 residues. The whole variable domain, remainder taken from reference TRBV7-9 and TRBJ2-1, is DTGVSQNPRHKITKRGQNVTFRCDPISEHNRLYWYRQTLGQGPEFLTYFQNEAQLEKSRLLSDRFSAERPKGSFSTLEIQRTEQGDSAMYLCACGRTGGIYEQFFGPGTRLTVL.

This chain connects TRBV10-2 to TRBJ2-2; D is possibly TRBD1 or TRBD2 (5 bases each). In germline, CDR1 is WSHSY, CDR2 SAAADI. The V and J ends lost 3 bases and 7 bases respectively, with 12 bases between them. This CDR3 is 14 amino acids long. The CDR3 region has the DNA TGCGCCAGCAGTGATTGGGGGAGAGGCGGGGAGCTGTTTTTT. Its translation: CASSDWGRGGELFF.

The J gene is TRBJ2-7, the V gene TRBV5-1; possible D gene TRBD1, 5 bases. The CDR3 loop spans 14 amino acids. Trimming left V 4 bases short and J 2 bases short, with 13 bases between. Germline assignment: CDR1 SGHRS and CDR2 YFSETQ. The CDR3 sequence: CASSPEDTTYEQYF. CDR3 nucleotide sequence: TGCGCCAGCAGCCCAGAGGACACTACCTACGAGCAGTACTTC.

In its sample, this clone was seen once. The genes are TRBV28 and TRBJ1-1, with TRBD1 matching 7 bases. This CDR3 comprises 14 residues. V shed 7 bases, J shed 4 bases, and the junction held 9 bases outside the gene matches. CDR1 MDHEN and CDR2 SYDVKM come from the germline V gene. The CDR3 DNA reads TGTGCCAGCAAAACCACAGGGGTGGGCACTGAAGCTTTCTTT. This encodes CASKTTGVGTEAFF.

The table lists this clone with a count of one. The rearrangement uses TRBV2 and TRBJ2-1; 10 bases line up with TRBD2. The V gene end was trimmed by 3 bases and the J gene end by 9 bases; junction bases not matched to a gene: 8. The CDR3 extends over 15 amino acids. The germline V gene has CDR1 SNHLY and CDR2 FYNNEI. DNA of the CDR3: TGTGCCAGCAGTGACCTAGCGGGAGTATATGGTGAGCAGTTCTTC. The encoded protein is CASSDLAGVYGEQFF. Full variable domain (rest looked up from reference TRBV2 and TRBJ2-1): EPEVTQTPSHQVTQMGQEVILRCVPISNHLYFYWYRQILGQKVEFLVSFYNNEISEKSEIFDDQFSVERPDGSNFTLKIRSTKLEDSAMYFCASSDLAGVYGEQFFGPGTRLTVL.